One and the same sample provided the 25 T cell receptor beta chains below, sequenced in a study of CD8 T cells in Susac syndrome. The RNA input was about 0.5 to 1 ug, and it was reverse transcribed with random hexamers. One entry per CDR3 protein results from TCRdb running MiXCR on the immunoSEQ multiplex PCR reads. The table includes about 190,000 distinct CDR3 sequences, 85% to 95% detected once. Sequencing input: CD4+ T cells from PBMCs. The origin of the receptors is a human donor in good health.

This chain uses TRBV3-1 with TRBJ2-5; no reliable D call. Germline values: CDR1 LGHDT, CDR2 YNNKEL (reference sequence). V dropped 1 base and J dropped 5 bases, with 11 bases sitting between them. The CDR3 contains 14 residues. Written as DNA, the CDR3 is TGTGCCAGCAGCCAAGGACCGGGCCGGGAGACCCAGTACTTC. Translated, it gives CASSQGPGRETQYF.

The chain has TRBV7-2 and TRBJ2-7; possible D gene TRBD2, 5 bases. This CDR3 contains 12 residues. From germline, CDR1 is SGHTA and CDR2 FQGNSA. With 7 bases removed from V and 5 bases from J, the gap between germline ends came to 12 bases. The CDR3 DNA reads TGTGCCAGCAACCCGGGGATCAACGAGCAGTACTTC. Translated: CASNPGINEQYF.

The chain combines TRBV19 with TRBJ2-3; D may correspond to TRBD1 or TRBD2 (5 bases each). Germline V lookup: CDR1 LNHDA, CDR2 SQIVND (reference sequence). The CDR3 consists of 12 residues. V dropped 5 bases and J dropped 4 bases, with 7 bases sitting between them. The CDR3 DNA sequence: TGTGCCAGTAGTGAGGGACCAGATACGCAGTATTTT. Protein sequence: CASSEGPDTQYF.

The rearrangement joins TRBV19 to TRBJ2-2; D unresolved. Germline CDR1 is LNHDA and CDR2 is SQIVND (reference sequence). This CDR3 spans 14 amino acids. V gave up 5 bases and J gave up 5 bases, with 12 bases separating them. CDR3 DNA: TGTGCCAGTAGTTCGATCGAAGTGACCGGGGAGCTGTTTTTT. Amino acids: CASSSIEVTGELFF.

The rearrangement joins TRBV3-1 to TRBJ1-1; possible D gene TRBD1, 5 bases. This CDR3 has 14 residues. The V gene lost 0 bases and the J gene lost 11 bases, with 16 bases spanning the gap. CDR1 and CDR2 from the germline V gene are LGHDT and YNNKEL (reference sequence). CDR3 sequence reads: CASSQEGVRAGAFF. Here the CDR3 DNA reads TGTGCCAGCAGCCAAGAGGGGGTTAGGGCAGGCGCTTTCTTT.

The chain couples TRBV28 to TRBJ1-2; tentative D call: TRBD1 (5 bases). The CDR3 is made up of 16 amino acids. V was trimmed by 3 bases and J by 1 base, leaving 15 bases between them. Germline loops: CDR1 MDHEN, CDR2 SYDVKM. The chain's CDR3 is CASSLGPLMSNYGYTF. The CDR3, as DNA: TGTGCCAGCAGTTTGGGACCGCTAATGAGTAACTATGGCTACACCTTC.

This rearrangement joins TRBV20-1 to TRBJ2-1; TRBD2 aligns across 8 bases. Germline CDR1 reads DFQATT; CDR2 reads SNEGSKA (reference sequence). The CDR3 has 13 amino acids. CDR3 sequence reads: CSRPAGDFREQFF. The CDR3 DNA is TGCAGCCGCCCAGCGGGGGACTTTCGTGAGCAGTTCTTC.

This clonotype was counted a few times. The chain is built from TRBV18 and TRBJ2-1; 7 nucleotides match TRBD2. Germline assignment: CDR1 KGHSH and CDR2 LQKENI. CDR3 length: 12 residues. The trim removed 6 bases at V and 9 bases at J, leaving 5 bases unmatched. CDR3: CASSPPGGEQFF. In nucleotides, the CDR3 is TGTGCCAGCTCCCCGCCGGGAGGTGAGCAGTTCTTC.

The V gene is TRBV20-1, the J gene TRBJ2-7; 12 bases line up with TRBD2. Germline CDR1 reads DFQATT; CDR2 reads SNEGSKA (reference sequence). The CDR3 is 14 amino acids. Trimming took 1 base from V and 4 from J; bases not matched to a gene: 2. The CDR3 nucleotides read TGCAGTGCTAGAGCCGGGACTAGCGGGTACGAGCAGTACTTC. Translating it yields CSARAGTSGYEQYF.

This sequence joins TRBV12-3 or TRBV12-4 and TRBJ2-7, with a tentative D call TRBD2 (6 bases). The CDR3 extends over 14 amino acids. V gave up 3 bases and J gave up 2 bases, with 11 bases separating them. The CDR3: CASSFREDTYEQYF. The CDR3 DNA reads TGTGCCAGCAGTTTTAGGGAGGACACCTACGAGCAGTACTTC.

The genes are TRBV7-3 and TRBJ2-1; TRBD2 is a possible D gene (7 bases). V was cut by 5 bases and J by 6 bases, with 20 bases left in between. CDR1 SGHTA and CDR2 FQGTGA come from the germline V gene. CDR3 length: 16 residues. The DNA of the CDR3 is TGTGCCAGCAGCCCCGGGGGGATGGGGGCCTTCAATGAGCAGTTCTTC. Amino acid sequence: CASSPGGMGAFNEQFF.

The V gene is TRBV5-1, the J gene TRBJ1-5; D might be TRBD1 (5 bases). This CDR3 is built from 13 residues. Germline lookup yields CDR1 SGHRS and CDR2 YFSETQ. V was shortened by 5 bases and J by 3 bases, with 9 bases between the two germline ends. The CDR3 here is CASRSGPNQPQHF. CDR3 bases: TGCGCCAGCAGGTCAGGGCCCAATCAGCCCCAGCATTTT.

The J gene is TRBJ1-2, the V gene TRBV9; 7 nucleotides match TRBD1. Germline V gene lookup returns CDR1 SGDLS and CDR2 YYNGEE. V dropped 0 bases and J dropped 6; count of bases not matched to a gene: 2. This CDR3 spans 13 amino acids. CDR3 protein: CASSVVTGDGYTF. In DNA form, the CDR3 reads TGTGCCAGCAGCGTAGTAACAGGGGATGGCTACACCTTC.

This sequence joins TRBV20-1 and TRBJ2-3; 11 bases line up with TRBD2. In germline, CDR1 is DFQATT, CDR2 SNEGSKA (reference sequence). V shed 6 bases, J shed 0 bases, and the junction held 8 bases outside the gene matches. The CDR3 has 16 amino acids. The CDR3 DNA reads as TGCAGTGCAGCCGGGACTAGCGGAACTAGCACAGATACGCAGTATTTT. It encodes CSAAGTSGTSTDTQYF.

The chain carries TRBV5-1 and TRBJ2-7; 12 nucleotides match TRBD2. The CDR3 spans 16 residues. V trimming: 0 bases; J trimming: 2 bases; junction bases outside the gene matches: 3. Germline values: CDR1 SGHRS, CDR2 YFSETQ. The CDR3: CASSLVLAGGPYEQYF. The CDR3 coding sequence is TGCGCCAGCAGCTTGGTCCTAGCGGGGGGGCCCTACGAGCAGTACTTC.

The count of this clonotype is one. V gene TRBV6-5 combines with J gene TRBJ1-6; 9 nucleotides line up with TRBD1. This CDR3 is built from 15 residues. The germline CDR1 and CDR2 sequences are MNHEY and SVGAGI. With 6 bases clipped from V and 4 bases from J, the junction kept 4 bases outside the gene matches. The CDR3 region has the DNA TGTGCCAGCAGCCGAGGACAGGGGTATAATTCACCCCTCCACTTT. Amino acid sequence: CASSRGQGYNSPLHF.

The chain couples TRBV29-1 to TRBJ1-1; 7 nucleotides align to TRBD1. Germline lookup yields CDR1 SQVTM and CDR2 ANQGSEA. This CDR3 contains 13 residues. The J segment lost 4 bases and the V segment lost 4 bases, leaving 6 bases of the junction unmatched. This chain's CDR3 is CSVGVRGTTEAFF. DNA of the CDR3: TGCAGCGTTGGAGTCAGGGGGACCACTGAAGCTTTCTTT.

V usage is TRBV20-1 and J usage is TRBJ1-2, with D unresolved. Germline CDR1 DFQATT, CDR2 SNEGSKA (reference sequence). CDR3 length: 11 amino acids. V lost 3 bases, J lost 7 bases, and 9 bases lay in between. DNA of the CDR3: TGCAGTGCTAGGACGTTGGGTGGCTACACCTTC. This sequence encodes CSARTLGGYTF.

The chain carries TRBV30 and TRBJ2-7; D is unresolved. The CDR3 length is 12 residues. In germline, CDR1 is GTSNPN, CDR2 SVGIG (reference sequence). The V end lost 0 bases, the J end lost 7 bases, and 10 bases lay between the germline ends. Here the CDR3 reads CAWSVLYGEQYV. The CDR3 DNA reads TGTGCCTGGAGTGTACTGTACGGGGAGCAGTACGTC.

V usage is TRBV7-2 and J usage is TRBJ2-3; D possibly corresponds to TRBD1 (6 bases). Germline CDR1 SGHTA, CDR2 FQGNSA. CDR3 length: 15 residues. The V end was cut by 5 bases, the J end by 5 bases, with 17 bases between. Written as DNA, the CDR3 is TGTGCCAGCAGCCTCGGACAGCCCGGCGTAGATACGCAGTATTTT. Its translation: CASSLGQPGVDTQYF.

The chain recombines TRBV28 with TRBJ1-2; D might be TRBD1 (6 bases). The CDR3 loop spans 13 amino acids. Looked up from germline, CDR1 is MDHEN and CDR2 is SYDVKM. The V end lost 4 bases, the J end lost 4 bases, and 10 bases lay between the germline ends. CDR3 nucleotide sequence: TGTGCCAGCAGTTCGGGACATATCTATGGCTACACCTTC. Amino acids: CASSSGHIYGYTF.

As DNA, the CDR3 is TGTGCCAGCAGTTACTCGAGGGAGGGCTACGAGCAGTACGTC. Amino acids: CASSYSREGYEQYV. This chain connects TRBV6-5 to TRBJ2-7; 7 nucleotides match TRBD2. The V gene end was trimmed by 0 bases and the J gene end by 3 bases; junction bases not matched to a gene: 2. Germline V gene lookup returns CDR1 MNHEY and CDR2 SVGAGI. The CDR3 consists of 14 residues.

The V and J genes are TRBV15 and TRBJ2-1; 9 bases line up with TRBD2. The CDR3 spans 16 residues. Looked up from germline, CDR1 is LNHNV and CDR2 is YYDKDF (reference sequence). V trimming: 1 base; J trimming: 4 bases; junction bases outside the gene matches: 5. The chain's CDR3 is CATSRARAGGYNEQFF. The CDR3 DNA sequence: TGTGCCACCAGCAGAGCCCGAGCGGGAGGATACAATGAGCAGTTCTTC.

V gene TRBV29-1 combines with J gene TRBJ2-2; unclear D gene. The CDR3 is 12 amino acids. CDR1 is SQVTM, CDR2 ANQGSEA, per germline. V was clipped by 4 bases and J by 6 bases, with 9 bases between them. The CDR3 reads CSVAVSAGELFF. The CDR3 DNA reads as TGCAGCGTTGCAGTTTCCGCCGGGGAGCTGTTTTTT.

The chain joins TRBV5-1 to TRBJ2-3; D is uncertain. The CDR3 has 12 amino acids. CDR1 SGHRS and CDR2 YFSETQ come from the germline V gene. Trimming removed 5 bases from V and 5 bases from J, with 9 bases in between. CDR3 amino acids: CASRASQDTQYF. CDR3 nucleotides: TGCGCCAGCAGGGCTAGTCAAGATACGCAGTATTTT.